The rows below give T cell receptor beta chains drawn from one sample of a study of cytomegalovirus exposure and HLA in healthy donors. Clones were sequenced by immunoSEQ multiplex PCR, and TCRdb holds only the in-frame ones, with some missing. The sample lists about 160,000 clones; 80% were seen once. Sequencing was done on a sample of PBMCs. The receptor source for this set is a woman aged 45-65 years in good health and CMV-seronegative. CDR3s include the opening cysteine and the closing phenylalanine or tryptophan. Each record gives: clone size, CDR3 length, J gene, V gene, D gene, CDR3 protein, CDR3 DNA. A D gene is named only where the DNA matches it firmly. Size is stated for part of the rows, as once, few or many counts, or as a class when the clone is expanded.

size: -
length: 13
J: TRBJ1-1
V: TRBV27
D: -
CDR3: CASSPRGDTEAFF
DNA: TGTGCCAGCAGTCCCCGCGGGGACACTGAAGCTTTCTTT

size: -
length: 13
J: TRBJ2-5
V: TRBV7-9
D: -
CDR3: CSSSQAGQETQYF
DNA: TGTTCCAGCAGCCAGGCCGGCCAAGAGACCCAGTACTTC

size: few
length: 16
J: TRBJ2-2
V: TRBV7-8
D: TRBD1
CDR3: CASSPGTGGYTGELFF
DNA: TGTGCCAGCAGCCCAGGGACAGGGGGATACACCGGGGAGCTGTTTTTT

size: few
length: 16
J: TRBJ1-6
V: TRBV5-4
D: -
CDR3: CASSFGWRSDNSPLHF
DNA: TGTGCCAGCAGCTTTGGGTGGCGGTCCGATAATTCACCCCTCCACTTT

size: -
length: 13
J: TRBJ2-3
V: TRBV19
D: TRBD1
CDR3: CASSITGADTQYF
DNA: TGTGCCAGTAGTATAACAGGGGCAGATACGCAGTATTTT

size: -
length: 11
J: TRBJ2-1
V: TRBV6-5
D: -
CDR3: CASSYPNEQFF
DNA: TGTGCCAGCAGCTATCCCAATGAGCAGTTCTTC

size: -
length: 15
J: TRBJ2-7
V: TRBV28
D: TRBD1
CDR3: CASSHTTGNSYEQYF
DNA: TGTGCCAGCAGCCACACGACAGGGAACTCCTACGAGCAGTACTTC

size: -
length: 16
J: TRBJ2-7
V: TRBV5-6
D: -
CDR3: CASSLIRQESSYEQYF
DNA: TGTGCCAGCAGCTTAATAAGACAGGAAAGCTCCTACGAGCAGTACTTC

size: -
length: 13
J: TRBJ1-2
V: TRBV6-5
D: TRBD1
CDR3: CASRLPGQSGYTF
DNA: TGTGCCAGCAGATTACCGGGACAGTCGGGCTACACCTTC

size: -
length: 14
J: TRBJ1-1
V: TRBV10-1
D: -
CDR3: CASSERSKISEAFF
DNA: TGCGCCAGCAGTGAGCGGAGTAAAATATCTGAAGCTTTCTTT

size: few
length: 13
J: TRBJ1-4
V: TRBV4-2
D: -
CDR3: CASSQPGNEKLFF
DNA: TGTGCCAGCAGCCAACCGGGAAACGAAAAACTGTTTTTT

size: -
length: 11
J: TRBJ1-2
V: TRBV19
D: -
CDR3: CASQIDYGYTF
DNA: TGTGCCAGCCAAATAGACTATGGCTACACCTTC

size: -
length: 17
J: TRBJ2-1
V: TRBV28
D: TRBD2
CDR3: CASSLGAGTSGLNEQFF
DNA: TGTGCCAGCAGTTTAGGAGCCGGGACTAGCGGGTTAAATGAGCAGTTCTTC

size: -
length: 15
J: TRBJ2-7
V: TRBV9
D: TRBD1
CDR3: CASSPTGGASIEQYF
DNA: TGTGCCAGCAGTCCGACAGGGGGCGCTTCGATCGAGCAGTACTTC

size: -
length: 16
J: TRBJ1-2
V: TRBV28
D: TRBD1
CDR3: CASSRPGTGSNYGYTF
DNA: TGTGCCAGCAGTCGCCCCGGGACAGGGTCTAACTATGGCTACACCTTC